The 28 T cell receptor beta chains presented below share a single source sample, sequenced in a study of T cells after posttransplantation cyclophosphamide. Libraries were prepared by immunoSEQ multiplex PCR; TCRdb keeps only in-frame clonotypes and omits some of them. Listed for the sample are 20,000 to 25,000 clones, none seen a single time. The specimen was PBMCs. The source is a woman aged 55 to 70 in good health, CMV-negative, and a related stem cell transplant donor.

The table lists this clone with many counts. The CDR3 DNA sequence: TGTGCCAGCAGTGAAGCGGTAGTAGCAGCCTCCTCTGGAAACACCATATATTTT. Its protein is CASSEAVVAASSGNTIYF. The V gene is TRBV6-1, the J gene TRBJ1-3; no clear D. Trimming removed 0 bases at V and 0 bases at J, with 15 bases between. The germline V gene has CDR1 MNHNS and CDR2 SASEGT. The CDR3 has 18 residues.

This clone has a count of ten or more. The chain joins TRBV7-9 to TRBJ2-1; 8 bases are a match to TRBD2. This CDR3 spans 16 amino acids. Germline V gene lookup returns CDR1 SEHNR and CDR2 FQNEAQ (reference sequence). The V and J ends lost 5 bases and 5 bases, in that order; junction bases with no gene match: 11. The CDR3: CASSTPARGGDNEQFF. CDR3 nucleotides: TGTGCCAGCAGCACCCCGGCCCGGGGGGGTGACAATGAGCAGTTCTTC.

At least ten counts were recorded for this clone. The chain combines TRBV6-4 with TRBJ2-3, with 7 bases lining up with TRBD2. CDR1 MRHNA and CDR2 SNTAGT come from the germline V gene. The CDR3 sequence is 15 residues long. The V segment lost 6 bases and the J segment 0 bases; nucleotides outside the gene matches: 6. CDR3 sequence: CASSARGGSTDTQYF. The CDR3 nucleotides read TGTGCCAGCAGCGCTAGGGGAGGGAGCACAGATACGCAGTATTTT.

This clone appeared many times. This rearrangement joins TRBV5-1 to TRBJ2-2; D is possibly TRBD2 (5 bases). Germline V gene sequence: CDR1 SGHRS, CDR2 YFSETQ. The CDR3 sequence is 14 residues long. V was shortened by 6 bases and J by 0 bases, with 9 bases between the two germline ends. Here the CDR3 DNA reads TGCGCCAGCACTAGCCCAACGAACACCGGGGAGCTGTTTTTT. Translating it yields CASTSPTNTGELFF.

In this sample, this clone turned up many times. CDR3 region: CASSRQGSHQPQHF. Written as DNA, the CDR3 is TGTGCCAGCAGTAGACAGGGCAGTCATCAGCCCCAGCATTTT. The chain has TRBV2 and TRBJ1-5, with 7 bases fitting TRBD1. Per the germline V gene, CDR1 is SNHLY and CDR2 is FYNNEI. The CDR3 totals 14 residues. Germline trimming cut 5 bases from V and 5 bases from J; bases unmatched to any gene: 6.

This clone occurred many times. The rearrangement joins TRBV5-1 to TRBJ2-1; 12 positions agree with TRBD2. The V gene end was trimmed by 4 bases and the J gene end by 7 bases; junction bases not matched to a gene: 6. CDR1 is SGHRS and CDR2 is YFSETQ in the germline V gene. There are 15 residues in the CDR3. The CDR3: CASSTRLAGANEQFF. The CDR3 DNA is TGCGCCAGCAGCACCCGACTAGCGGGAGCTAATGAGCAGTTCTTC.

This clone was seen repeatedly, ten times or more. The CDR3 region is CATSRDQGYEQYF. As DNA, the CDR3 is TGTGCCACCAGCAGAGATCAGGGATACGAGCAGTACTTC. The J gene is TRBJ2-7, the V gene TRBV15, with D perhaps matching TRBD1 (5 bases). Germline CDR1 is LNHNV and CDR2 is YYDKDF (reference sequence). V shed 0 bases and J shed 4 bases, with 7 bases lying between them. This CDR3 is 13 amino acids long.

This clone was recorded at least ten times. CDR3 DNA: TGCGCCAGCAGCGGACTAGCGGGCGACAATGAGCAGTTCTTC. This encodes CASSGLAGDNEQFF. The chain uses TRBV5-1 and TRBJ2-1; 11 bases are shared with TRBD2. Germline CDR1 SGHRS, CDR2 YFSETQ. CDR3 length equals 14 residues. Trimming took 4 bases from V and 5 from J; bases not matched to a gene: 2.

This clone was counted only a few times. J is TRBJ2-7 and V is TRBV29-1; 10 bases agree with TRBD1. The V gene's germline CDR1 is SQVTM and CDR2 ANQGSEA. The CDR3 contains 14 residues. The V gene end was trimmed by 4 bases and the J gene end by 2 bases; junction bases not matched to a gene: 5. The CDR3 is CSVGGGTGAYEQYF. The CDR3 DNA follows: TGCAGCGTTGGGGGCGGGACAGGGGCCTACGAGCAGTACTTC.

There are many counts of this clone. The J gene is TRBJ2-3, the V gene TRBV10-3, with TRBD1 identical over 8 bases. The CDR3 is 17 residues long. Unmatched junction bases numbered 19, after V lost 11 bases and J lost 3 bases. The germline V gene encodes CDR1 ENHRY and CDR2 SYGVKD. The CDR3 loop reads CAVRGSRTGRETDTQYF. The CDR3 region has the DNA TGTGCCGTTAGGGGGTCCAGGACAGGGAGAGAAACAGATACGCAGTATTTT.

This clone was observed many times. DNA for the CDR3: TGTGCCAGCAGCTCGACAGCGTTTCCATCCTACTCTGGAAACACCATATATTTT. Its protein product is CASSSTAFPSYSGNTIYF. The chain recombines TRBV7-8 with TRBJ1-3; TRBD1 might be the D (5 bases). The germline V gene has CDR1 SGHVS and CDR2 FQNEAQ. This CDR3 contains 18 residues. V was pared by 4 bases and J by 0 bases, with 19 bases between.

This clone was seen ten or more times. The rearrangement joins TRBV28 to TRBJ1-1; 8 positions agree with TRBD1. The V segment lost 6 bases and the J segment 1 base; nucleotides outside the gene matches: 4. The CDR3 is 14 amino acids. Germline loops: CDR1 MDHEN, CDR2 SYDVKM. The CDR3: CASREQGGNTEAFF. CDR3 in DNA: TGTGCCAGCAGGGAACAGGGGGGGAACACTGAAGCTTTCTTT.

At least ten counts were recorded for this clone. V usage is TRBV28 and J usage is TRBJ1-2; 8 bases align to TRBD1. In germline, CDR1 is MDHEN, CDR2 SYDVKM. The CDR3 covers 12 residues. The V gene end was trimmed by 6 bases and the J gene end by 6 bases; junction bases not matched to a gene: 3. The CDR3 region is CASSSTGDGYTF. DNA of the CDR3: TGTGCCAGCAGCTCGACAGGGGATGGCTACACCTTC.

In DNA form, the CDR3 reads TGCAGCGTTGGACGGGACAGCTCCTACAATGAGCAGTTCTTC. This translates into CSVGRDSSYNEQFF. V and J are TRBV29-1 and TRBJ2-1; TRBD1 aligns across 7 bases. With V trimmed by 4 bases and J by 0 bases, 3 bases remained unmatched. In germline, CDR1 is SQVTM, CDR2 ANQGSEA. CDR3 length: 14 amino acids.

This clone was recorded many times. The chain recombines TRBV28 with TRBJ2-7; 8 bases are a match to TRBD1. V lost 5 bases and J lost 3; bases outside the gene matches: 12. The CDR3 covers 16 residues. The germline CDR1 and CDR2 sequences are MDHEN and SYDVKM. CDR3 loop: CASSPEDRVVLYEQYV. The CDR3 nucleotides are TGTGCCAGCAGTCCCGAGGACAGGGTGGTCCTCTACGAGCAGTACGTC.

This clone was seen repeatedly, ten times or more. The chain recombines TRBV5-1 with TRBJ2-3; 11 bases are shared with TRBD2. CDR1 is SGHRS and CDR2 is YFSETQ in the germline V gene. J gave up 10 bases and V 4 bases, and 17 bases lay outside the gene matches. The CDR3 covers 17 residues. The CDR3 spells CASSLGLAEAHRRAQYF. DNA for the CDR3: TGCGCCAGCAGCCTGGGACTAGCGGAGGCCCATCGCCGTGCGCAGTATTTT.

This clone was seen ten or more times. This chain connects TRBV6-1 to TRBJ2-3, with D possibly TRBD1 on 6 matching bases. Germline V CDR1 and CDR2: MNHNS, SASEGT. The ends were cut back, 7 bases at V and 3 bases at J, with 17 bases in the middle. The CDR3 loop spans 15 amino acids. CDR3: CASKGSVRGTDTQYF. CDR3 bases: TGTGCCAGCAAAGGATCCGTCAGGGGAACAGATACGCAGTATTTT.

This clone came up a few times. In DNA form, the CDR3 reads TGCGCCAGCAGCAGTAAGGCAAGCGGGAGTATAAATACGCAGTATTTT. This sequence encodes CASSSKASGSINTQYF. J is TRBJ2-3 and V is TRBV5-1; 8 bases match TRBD2. The length of the CDR3 is 16 residues. CDR1 and CDR2 (germline): SGHRS, YFSETQ. V gave up 4 bases and J gave up 7 bases; unmatched junction bases: 14.

This clone was seen a few times. The J gene is TRBJ2-3, the V gene TRBV27; TRBD1 matches at 7 bases. Germline values: CDR1 MNHEY, CDR2 SMNVEV (reference sequence). The ends lost 5 bases at V and 3 bases at J; junction bases unmatched: 14. This CDR3 is 17 amino acids long. The CDR3 nucleotides are TGTGCCAGCAGTCTCCACCCGACAGGGTTGGGAACAGATACGCAGTATTTT. It translates to CASSLHPTGLGTDTQYF.

In its sample, this clone was seen many times. J is TRBJ2-6 and V is TRBV27; 14 bases fit TRBD2. The CDR3 loop spans 17 amino acids. V lost 5 bases to trimming and J lost 4 bases; unmatched junction nucleotides: 4. CDR1 and CDR2 (germline): MNHEY, SMNVEV (reference sequence). The CDR3, as DNA: TGTGCCAGCAGTAAGACTAGCGGGAGGGGAGGGGCCAACGTCCTGACTTTC. Its translation: CASSKTSGRGGANVLTF.

Ten or more counts support this clone. This chain links TRBV27 with TRBJ1-1; 7 bases map to TRBD1. Germline V gene sequence: CDR1 MNHEY, CDR2 SMNVEV (reference sequence). This CDR3 spans 17 amino acids. Trimming cost V 5 bases and J 5 bases; bases outside gene matches: 17. CDR3 protein: CASSPLWPRGVGTEAFF. DNA for the CDR3: TGTGCCAGCAGTCCATTGTGGCCCAGGGGGGTCGGAACTGAAGCTTTCTTT.

The table lists this clone with many counts. At one end, the junction sequence differs from germline, possibly due to a read error. The chain carries TRBV7-7 and TRBJ2-3; D is uncertain. This CDR3 spans 13 amino acids. CDR1 SSHAT and CDR2 FNYEAQ come from the germline V gene (reference sequence). This CDR3 is CASSFTITDTQYF. In nucleotides, the CDR3 is TGTGCTAGCAGCTTTACTATTACAGATACGCAGTATTTT.

Many counts were recorded for this clone. The chain employs TRBV5-4 and TRBJ1-1; D perhaps matches TRBD1 (6 bases). The ends were cut back, 2 bases at V and 1 base at J, with 9 bases in the middle. In germline, CDR1 is SGHNT, CDR2 YYREEE (reference sequence). This CDR3 comprises 14 residues. The chain's CDR3 is CASSFGGGNTEAFF. The CDR3 DNA reads TGTGCCAGCAGCTTTGGGGGCGGGAACACTGAAGCTTTCTTT. The entire variable domain, with the rest obtained from reference TRBV5-4 and TRBJ1-1, is as follows: ETGVTQSPTHLIKTRGQQVTLRCSSQSGHNTVSWYQQALGQGPQFIFQYYREEENGRGNFPPRFSGLQFPNYSSELNVNALELDDSALYLCASSFGGGNTEAFFGQGTRLTVV.

This clone was picked up many times. The chain has TRBV27 and TRBJ1-6; 9 bases fit TRBD1. Unmatched junction bases numbered 1, after V lost 3 bases and J lost 7 bases. Germline CDR1 MNHEY, CDR2 SMNVEV (reference sequence). CDR3 length: 14 residues. The CDR3, as DNA: TGTGCCAGCAGTTTTGGGACAGGGAATTCACCCCTCCACTTT. Residues: CASSFGTGNSPLHF.

At least ten counts were recorded for this clone. The J gene is TRBJ2-2, the V gene TRBV5-6; D call uncertain. Trimming took 0 bases from V and 6 from J, leaving 12 bases between them. CDR1 and CDR2 (germline): SGHDT, YYEEEE. This CDR3 spans 15 amino acids. CDR3 amino acids: CASSLARHLAGELFF. CDR3 nucleotides: TGTGCCAGCAGCTTGGCCAGACACTTAGCCGGGGAGCTGTTTTTT.

The chain combines TRBV10-3 with TRBJ2-5; 11 bases map to TRBD1. The assigned J gene may be wrong: the sequence end matches TRBJ2-7 better. Germline assignment: CDR1 ENHRY and CDR2 SYGVKD. This CDR3 region has 14 residues. The CDR3 is CATGQGALSYEQYF. The DNA for the CDR3 is TGTGCCACCGGACAGGGGGCCCTCTCCTACGAGCAGTACTTC.

Many counts were recorded for this clone. The chain is built from TRBV27 and TRBJ2-1; TRBD2 agrees at 10 bases. Germline-derived CDR1 and CDR2 are MNHEY and SMNVEV (reference sequence). This CDR3 spans 16 amino acids. After removal of 6 bases from V and 0 bases from J, the junction contained 5 bases not matched to a gene. CDR3 sequence: CASRPLAGASYNEQFF. The CDR3 DNA follows: TGTGCCAGCAGGCCCCTAGCGGGGGCCTCCTACAATGAGCAGTTCTTC.

This clone was counted at least ten times. The CDR3: CASSLVGGINSPLHF. DNA for the CDR3: TGTGCCAGCAGCTTAGTAGGAGGGATTAATTCACCCCTCCACTTT. The V gene is TRBV7-2, the J gene TRBJ1-6; D gene ambiguous. V was cut by 1 base and J by 6 bases, with 10 bases left in between. The CDR3 extends over 15 amino acids. CDR1 and CDR2 (germline): SGHTA, FQGNSA.